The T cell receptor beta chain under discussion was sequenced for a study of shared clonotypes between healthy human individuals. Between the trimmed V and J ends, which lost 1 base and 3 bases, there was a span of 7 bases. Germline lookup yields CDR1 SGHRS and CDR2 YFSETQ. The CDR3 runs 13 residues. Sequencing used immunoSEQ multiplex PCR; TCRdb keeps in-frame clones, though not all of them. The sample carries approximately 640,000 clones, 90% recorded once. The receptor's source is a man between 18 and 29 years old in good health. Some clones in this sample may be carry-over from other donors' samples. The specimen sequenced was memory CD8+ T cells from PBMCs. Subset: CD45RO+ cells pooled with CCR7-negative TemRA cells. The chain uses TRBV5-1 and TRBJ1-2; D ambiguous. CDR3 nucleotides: TGCGCCAGCAGCTTGACAGTTCACTATGGCTACACCTTC. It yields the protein CASSLTVHYGYTF.